This T cell receptor beta chain was captured by sequencing in a study of shared clonotypes between healthy human individuals. On the study more broadly: For every donor, three CD4 naive, three CD4 memory, two CD8 naive and one CD8 memory plates were used.

V was trimmed by 2 bases and J by 7 bases, leaving 5 bases between them. The CDR3 length is 11 residues. Germline CDR1 is SGHNT and CDR2 is YENEEA. In the original processing: Sequence data from immunoSEQ were junction-only and lacked quality scores; consequently, filtering differed. Assay: immunoSEQ multiplex PCR; the TCRdb copy retains only in-frame clones and omits some. V, J and clone size are taken as reported in that table, and D and trimming were inferred from the DNA itself. Found here are roughly 1,100,000 clones, about 75% of them singletons; the top ten hold less than 1.5%. The donor cohort consisted entirely of Caucasian adults residing in Nashville, Tennessee.

This clonotype was obtained from a man aged 18-30 years in good health. Sample: memory CD4+ T cells sorted from blood. Subset denoted: CD45RA-negative fraction. This chain connects TRBV11-3 to TRBJ1-2; possibly TRBD1 for D (5 bases). The CDR3 DNA is TGTGCCAGCAGCTTACAGGGTGGCTACACCTTC. It translates to CASSLQGGYTF.